These T cell receptor beta chains were read from a single sample in a study of vaccination and CD4 T cells after COVID-19. Using its own MiXCR run on the PCR reads, TCRdb lists one record per CDR3 protein. The table has about 14,000 distinct CDR3 sequences, approximately 30% seen once. Their antigens are not known. The sample consisted of cultured CD4+ T cells from blood. All receptors derive from a human donor with COVID-19. CDR3s include the opening cysteine and the closing phenylalanine or tryptophan. D genes are given only for firm matches. Clone sizes are given selectively: once, few, many, or a class where the clone is expanded.

j_call clone_size d_call v_call cdr3_length cdr3_aa cdr3_nt
TRBJ1-1 . . TRBV28 14 CASFGALGNTEAFF TGTGCCAGCTTCGGCGCCCTGGGGAACACTGAAGCTTTCTTT
TRBJ1-6 . . TRBV6-1 15 CASSEARQFNSPLHF TGTGCCAGCAGTGAAGCACGACAATTCAATTCACCCCTCCACTTT
TRBJ2-1 . TRBD2 TRBV7-2 12 CASSLGVAGEFF TGTGCCAGCAGCTTAGGGGTAGCGGGGGAGTTCTTC
TRBJ1-5 few TRBD1 TRBV20-1 15 CSAARQGARGQPQHF TGCAGTGCTGCACGACAGGGGGCAAGAGGTCAGCCCCAGCATTTT
TRBJ2-3 medium-sized TRBD2 TRBV20-1 16 CSAFTLAGGPRSTQYF TGCAGTGCCTTCACCCTAGCGGGGGGGCCCCGTTCTACGCAGTATTTT
TRBJ2-2 once . TRBV7-7 15 CASSLGRRGTGELFF TGTGCTAGCAGCTTAGGGCGGAGAGGAACCGGGGAGCTGTTTTTT
TRBJ1-1 . . TRBV19 15 CASSTPTGSGTEAFF TGTGCCAGTAGTACCCCTACAGGGTCGGGGACTGAAGCTTTCTTT
TRBJ2-5 few TRBD1 TRBV7-9 15 CASSRGQGAGETQYF TGTGCCAGCAGCAGGGGACAGGGGGCAGGGGAGACCCAGTACTTC
TRBJ2-5 . TRBD1 TRBV11-3 15 CASRARDRVKETQYF TGTGCCAGCAGGGCTAGGGACAGGGTCAAAGAGACCCAGTACTTC
TRBJ1-2 . TRBD1 TRBV18 16 CASSPLETTGSYGYTF TGTGCCAGCTCACCCCTAGAAACGACAGGGTCCTATGGCTACACCTTC
TRBJ1-6 . . TRBV7-9 18 CASSLASGGRRNNSPLHF TGTGCCAGCAGCTTAGCATCGGGGGGACGGAGGAATAATTCACCCCTCCACTTT
TRBJ2-6 . . TRBV6-1 19 CASASVGAGGRSGANVLTF TGTGCCAGCGCGTCGGTGGGGGCCGGCGGTCGCTCTGGGGCCAACGTCCTGACTTTC
TRBJ1-3 . TRBD1 TRBV11-3 14 CASSPTGGSNTIYF TGTGCCAGCAGCCCGACAGGGGGCTCGAACACCATATATTTT
TRBJ1-5 . . TRBV30 14 CAWSVGADNQPQHF TGTGCCTGGAGTGTAGGGGCAGATAATCAGCCCCAGCATTTT
TRBJ1-1 . TRBD1 TRBV11-3 14 CASSRQGSNTEAFF TGTGCCAGCAGTAGACAGGGGTCGAACACTGAAGCTTTCTTT
TRBJ2-5 . . TRBV20-1 16 CSASQGGRTKQETQYF TGCAGTGCTAGTCAGGGAGGCCGAACAAAACAAGAGACCCAGTACTTC
TRBJ2-1 . TRBD2 TRBV20-1 15 CSEKRRRGETNEQSF TGCAGTGAGAAGAGGCGGCGGGGGGAGACGAATGAGCAGTCCTTC
TRBJ1-5 . TRBD1 TRBV6-2/TRBV6-3 14 CASSWTGGLQPQHF TGTGCCAGCAGTTGGACAGGGGGCCTTCAGCCCCAGCATTTT
TRBJ2-7 few . TRBV7-9 12 CASSLAKGEQYF TGTGCCAGCAGCTTAGCGAAAGGCGAGCAGTACTTC
TRBJ1-2 few TRBD1 TRBV12-5 14 CASGFDRANYGYTF TGTGCTAGTGGTTTTGACAGGGCCAACTATGGCTACACCTTC
TRBJ2-7 . TRBD1 TRBV5-1 14 CASSTDRGPYEQYF TGCGCCAGCAGCACTGACAGGGGACCCTACGAGCAGTACTTC
TRBJ2-7 . TRBD1 TRBV6-1 15 CASTQRGPGTYEQYF TGTGCCAGCACCCAGAGGGGGCCTGGGACCTACGAGCAGTACTTC
TRBJ2-5 . TRBD1 TRBV18 14 CASSQGQGKETQYF TGTGCCAGCTCCCAAGGACAGGGTAAAGAGACCCAGTACTTC
TRBJ2-5 . . TRBV6-1 13 CASSGGLKETQYF TGTGCCAGCAGCGGAGGGTTAAAAGAGACCCAGTACTTC
TRBJ2-2 few . TRBV6-1 16 CASSVQPVPNTGELFF TGTGCCAGCAGTGTCCAGCCAGTACCGAACACCGGGGAGCTGTTTTTT
TRBJ1-1 . TRBD1 TRBV20-1 14 CSASGTDRNTEAFF TGCAGTGCTAGTGGGACAGATAGGAACACTGAAGCTTTCTTT
TRBJ2-7 few . TRBV20-1 15 CSARDRRDIIYEQYF TGCAGTGCTCGAGACCGGCGGGACATCATCTACGAGCAGTACTTC
TRBJ1-1 few . TRBV20-1 17 CSAPPGGGSLRNTEAFF TGCAGTGCTCCCCCGGGGGGAGGGAGCCTTAGGAACACTGAAGCTTTCTTT
TRBJ1-5 . . TRBV29-1 13 CSVQGGFNQPQHF TGCAGCGTGCAGGGAGGATTTAATCAGCCCCAGCATTTT
TRBJ1-2 medium-sized . TRBV20-1 11 CSATGAGGYTF TGCAGTGCTACGGGGGCCGGTGGCTACACCTTC
TRBJ1-6 . . TRBV18 14 CASSGGLDNSPLHF TGTGCCAGCTCAGGGGGCCTGGATAATTCACCCCTCCACTTT
TRBJ2-7 . . TRBV20-1 13 CSARGTGGERQYF TGCAGTGCTAGAGGGACTGGGGGAGAAAGGCAGTACTTC
TRBJ1-4 . TRBD1 TRBV6-1 13 CASSRDRGEKLFF TGTGCCAGCAGTAGGGACAGGGGTGAAAAACTGTTTTTT
TRBJ1-1 medium-sized TRBD1 TRBV6-1 16 CASTDRTGTVSTEAFF TGTGCCAGCACCGATCGGACAGGGACCGTGAGCACTGAAGCTTTCTTT
TRBJ2-3 . . TRBV11-2 13 CASRYTGTDTQYF TGTGCCAGCAGATACACAGGCACAGATACGCAGTATTTT
TRBJ2-1 . . TRBV6-5 13 CASSYSPIHEQFF TGTGCCAGCAGTTACTCCCCTATACATGAGCAGTTCTTC
TRBJ2-1 . TRBD1 TRBV7-3 13 CASSPGGYNEQFF TGTGCCAGCAGCCCAGGGGGCTACAATGAGCAGTTCTTC
TRBJ1-1 . . TRBV30 15 CAWTAEDRLSTEAFF TGTGCCTGGACGGCGGAGGACAGACTTAGCACTGAAGCTTTCTTT
TRBJ2-7 . TRBD2 TRBV7-2 16 CASSPDSGGAPWEQYF TGTGCCAGCAGCCCAGATAGCGGGGGGGCCCCTTGGGAGCAGTACTTC
TRBJ2-4 few TRBD2 TRBV7-8 19 CASSQDSGTSGPSKNIQYF TGTGCCAGCAGCCAAGACTCCGGGACTAGCGGGCCGTCCAAAAACATTCAGTACTTC
TRBJ1-6 few TRBD1 TRBV20-1 14 CSATTGEGYSPLHF TGCAGTGCAACTACAGGGGAGGGGTATTCACCCCTCCACTTT
TRBJ2-7 . . TRBV7-2 15 CASSLEGGYVYEQYF TGTGCCAGCAGCTTAGAGGGGGGGTATGTTTACGAGCAGTACTTC
TRBJ1-5 . TRBD1 TRBV5-5 15 CASSLTGVKGQPQHF TGTGCCAGCAGCTTGACAGGGGTTAAGGGTCAGCCCCAGCATTTT
TRBJ2-2 . . TRBV5-1 15 CASSSPRGANGELFF TGCGCCAGCAGCTCCCCTAGGGGGGCGAACGGGGAGCTGTTTTTT
TRBJ2-3 once TRBD2 TRBV6-5 16 CASSYGLAGGADTQYF TGTGCCAGCAGTTACGGGCTAGCGGGGGGGGCCGATACGCAGTATTTT
TRBJ2-3 . . TRBV27 13 CASMESPPDTQYF TGTGCCAGCATGGAATCGCCACCAGATACGCAGTATTTT
TRBJ2-3 . . TRBV2 14 CASSVTELTDTQYF TGTGCCAGCAGTGTTACAGAGCTTACGGATACGCAGTATTTT
TRBJ1-2 . TRBD1 TRBV12-3/TRBV12-4 16 CASSLHQTGGAGGYTF TGTGCCAGCAGTCTACACCAGACAGGGGGCGCAGGTGGCTACACCTTC
TRBJ2-5 few . TRBV12-5 14 CASGLIRSRETQYF TGTGCTAGTGGTTTGATTAGGTCTCGGGAGACCCAGTACTTC
TRBJ1-2 few . TRBV27 13 CASSLFRDVWPTF TGTGCCAGCAGTTTATTTCGAGATGTTTGGCCGACCTTC
TRBJ2-7 . TRBD1 TRBV5-4 15 CASSIRQGGPYEQYF TGTGCCAGCAGCATAAGACAGGGTGGCCCCTACGAGCAGTACTTC
TRBJ1-1 few . TRBV18 17 CASSPKATSRRNTEAFF TGTGCCAGCTCACCAAAGGCAACGAGTCGCCGCAACACTGAAGCTTTCTTT